A single sample gave rise to the 31 T cell receptor beta chains below, sequenced in a study of beta chain features in type 1 diabetes. The sequenced template was cDNA made from the entire isolated RNA. Produced via immunoSEQ multiplex PCR; TCRdb's table is partial and in-frame only. The table shows roughly 140,000 clones, with roughly 11% occurring only once. Sequenced input: central memory CD4+ T cells from blood. The source of these receptors is a man between 18 and 29 years old in good health.

This clone was picked up many times. In the same sample, other DNA sequences code for this CDR3. The chain carries TRBV29-1 and TRBJ2-3, with TRBD1 matching 8 bases. Germline lookup yields CDR1 SQVTM and CDR2 ANQGSEA. J was trimmed by 8 bases and V by 1 base; bases with no gene match: 11. The CDR3 runs 15 residues. The chain's CDR3 is CSVEGRQGAGGTQYF. CDR3 in DNA: TGCAGCGTTGAAGGTCGGCAGGGGGCAGGAGGTACGCAGTATTTT.

The table lists this clone with a few counts. The rearrangement joins TRBV28 to TRBJ1-2; TRBD1 might be the D (5 bases). With 5 bases removed from V and 7 bases from J, the gap between germline ends came to 17 bases. CDR1 is MDHEN and CDR2 is SYDVKM in the germline V gene. This CDR3 is 14 amino acids long. The CDR3 bases are TGTGCCAGCAGTCTTCAGGGTCCGGTTGGTGGCTACACCTTC. Translating gives CASSLQGPVGGYTF.

V gene TRBV30 combines with J gene TRBJ1-1, with 10 nucleotides matching TRBD1. The V and J ends lost 7 bases and 2 bases, in that order; junction bases with no gene match: 4. CDR3 length: 13 amino acids. CDR1 and CDR2 (germline): GTSNPN, SVGIG (reference sequence). CDR3 region: CALDRGFNTEAFF. In nucleotides, the CDR3 is TGTGCCTTGGACAGGGGGTTTAACACTGAAGCTTTCTTT.

This clone was picked up many times. This sequence joins TRBV2 and TRBJ2-5; D unclear. This CDR3 region has 13 residues. Trimming took off 4 bases at V and 2 bases at J, with 8 bases between the two ends. Germline V lookup: CDR1 SNHLY, CDR2 FYNNEI. CDR3 amino acids: CASSVRQQETQYF. The CDR3 bases are TGTGCCAGCAGTGTTCGGCAGCAAGAGACCCAGTACTTC.

The chain carries TRBV6-5 and TRBJ1-4; 8 nucleotides line up with TRBD1. The CDR3 covers 14 residues. Trimming took 6 bases from V and 7 from J; bases not matched to a gene: 7. Looked up from germline, CDR1 is MNHEY and CDR2 is SVGAGI. The CDR3 loop is CASRAGTGGEKLFF. DNA of the CDR3: TGTGCCAGCAGGGCCGGGACAGGCGGTGAAAAACTGTTTTTT.

This clone was detected a few times. J is TRBJ2-7 and V is TRBV21-1; the table gives TRBD2 as D, unverified against the DNA. TRBV21-1 constitutes a pseudogene. This CDR3 comprises 17 residues. Here the CDR3 DNA reads TGTGCCAGCACCCCAACGGGGGACGAAAGGAGCTCCTACGAGCAGTACTTC. This gives the protein CASTPTGDERSSYEQYF.

Many counts were recorded for this clone. V gene TRBV10-3 combines with J gene TRBJ1-2; 7 nucleotides agree with TRBD1. V was pared by 4 bases and J by 6 bases, with 2 bases of the junction left unmatched. The CDR3 is made up of 12 amino acids. Germline V lookup: CDR1 ENHRY, CDR2 SYGVKD. CDR3: CAISGTGNGYTF. The DNA of the CDR3 is TGTGCCATCAGTGGGACAGGCAATGGCTACACCTTC.

This clone was observed a handful of times. This chain joins TRBV14 and TRBJ2-3; D unresolved. This CDR3 comprises 15 residues. In germline, CDR1 is SGHDN, CDR2 FVKESK. V was shortened by 1 base and J by 2 bases, with 10 bases between the two germline ends. CDR3 nucleotides: TGTGCCAGCAGCCAAGTCCAGACCTACACAGATACGCAGTATTTT. Its translation is CASSQVQTYTDTQYF.

This clone was detected only a few times. CDR3 coding DNA: TGCAGCGTTGGGGATCCCCTGGGAGATACGCAGTATTTT. Protein product: CSVGDPLGDTQYF. This chain joins TRBV29-1 and TRBJ2-3; D unclear. The ends were cut back, 4 bases at V and 5 bases at J, with 13 bases in the middle. The length of the CDR3 is 13 residues. Germline loops: CDR1 SQVTM, CDR2 ANQGSEA.

This clone came up a few times. The CDR3 loop is CAISAGTGVYEQYF. Here the CDR3 DNA reads TGTGCCATCAGTGCCGGGACAGGGGTCTACGAGCAGTACTTC. J is TRBJ2-7 and V is TRBV10-3; 10 bases line up with TRBD1. The CDR3 contains 14 residues. Per germline, CDR1 ENHRY and CDR2 SYGVKD. J gave up 3 bases and V 4 bases, and 3 bases lay outside the gene matches.

This clone was seen a handful of times. This CDR3 is also generated by other DNA sequences in the sample. The gene calls are TRBV7-2 and TRBJ2-5; D gene unclear. V shed 1 base and J shed 4 bases, with 7 bases lying between them. The CDR3 length is 13 residues. Germline values: CDR1 SGHTA, CDR2 FQGNSA. Here the CDR3 reads CASSLGSGETQYF. The CDR3 nucleotides read TGTGCCAGCAGCTTAGGATCCGGAGAGACCCAGTACTTC.

This rearrangement joins TRBV29-1 to TRBJ1-1; 9 nucleotides line up with TRBD1. CDR3 size: 13 residues. The germline gives CDR1 SQVTM, CDR2 ANQGSEA. V was clipped by 5 bases and J by 2 bases; unmatched bases: 3. CDR3 loop: CSVQGQGNTEAFF. DNA of the CDR3: TGCAGCGTTCAGGGACAGGGCAACACTGAAGCTTTCTTT.

This clone appeared a few times. The rearrangement uses TRBV9 and TRBJ2-5, with D perhaps TRBD1 or TRBD2 (5 bases each). The end of the DNA aligns better with TRBJ2-7, so the J call may be wrong. The germline CDR1 and CDR2 sequences are SGDLS and YYNGEE. The CDR3 has 14 residues. This CDR3 is CASSPTGTTYEQYF. In DNA form, the CDR3 reads TGTGCCAGCAGCCCCACGGGGACGACCTACGAGCAGTACTTC.

This clone was picked up a small number of times. The chain uses TRBV7-6 and TRBJ2-7; D not resolved. In germline, CDR1 is SGHVS, CDR2 FNYEAQ. The CDR3 is 15 amino acids. Trimming removed 0 bases at V and 1 base at J, with 10 bases between. DNA of the CDR3: TGTGCCAGCAGCTTAGCGTCAGGTCCATCCTACGAGCAGTACTTC. The encoded protein is CASSLASGPSYEQYF.

The chain links TRBV30 to TRBJ1-2; a weak D match, TRBD1 (6 bases). The CDR3 contains 15 residues. Trimming took off 2 bases at V and 5 bases at J, with 18 bases between the two ends. Per the germline V gene, CDR1 is GTSNPN and CDR2 is SVGIG (reference sequence). CDR3 coding DNA: TGTGCCTGGAGTTTGACAGGCGACCGACTATATGGCTACACCTTC. The encoded protein is CAWSLTGDRLYGYTF.

This clone has just a few counts. The chain recombines TRBV11-3 with TRBJ2-1, with 8 bases matching TRBD1. The V gene end was trimmed by 5 bases and the J gene end by 8 bases; junction bases not matched to a gene: 5. The germline gives CDR1 SGHNT, CDR2 YENEEA. This CDR3 has 13 residues. CDR3 in amino acids: CASSKDRADEQFF. The CDR3 DNA reads TGTGCCAGCAGCAAGGACAGGGCGGATGAGCAGTTCTTC.

This clone was found a few times. This chain links TRBV28 with TRBJ1-4, with D unclear. V was pared by 3 bases and J by 3 bases, with 14 bases between. The V gene's germline CDR1 is MDHEN and CDR2 SYDVKM. This CDR3 has 16 residues. The CDR3 region has the DNA TGTGCCAGCAGTTTGTTCGGGCGACCGGCTAATGAAAAACTGTTTTTT. Protein: CASSLFGRPANEKLFF.

This clone was observed a handful of times. This likely stems from a read error, as it lies one base from a far larger clone. The chain uses TRBV7-2 and TRBJ2-4; D is perhaps TRBD2 (7 bases). Per the germline V gene, CDR1 is SGHTA and CDR2 is FQGNSA. V was trimmed by 5 bases and J by 0 bases, leaving 17 bases between them. The length of the CDR3 is 17 residues. CDR3 coding DNA: TGTGCCAGCAGCCCTCCCCGGGGGGCCCTAGCCAAAAACATTCAGTACTTC. Amino acid sequence: CASSPPRGALAKNIQYF.

Only a few counts were recorded for this clone. A much larger clone lies a single base off, so this may be a read error. The sample contains more than one DNA sequence encoding this CDR3. The chain has TRBV29-1 and TRBJ2-1; TRBD2 is a possible D gene (6 bases). The V gene lost 7 bases and the J gene lost 4 bases, with 17 bases spanning the gap. The CDR3 covers 14 residues. The germline CDR1 and CDR2 sequences are SQVTM and ANQGSEA. The CDR3 is CSGDKAGHYNEQFF. The CDR3, as DNA: TGCAGCGGTGATAAAGCGGGCCATTACAATGAGCAGTTCTTC.

The V gene is TRBV30, the J gene TRBJ2-7; D not certain. The germline V and J ends were trimmed by 0 bases and 1 base, with 10 bases remaining between them. The CDR3 covers 14 residues. Germline-derived CDR1 and CDR2 are GTSNPN and SVGIG (reference sequence). In nucleotides, the CDR3 is TGTGCCTGGAGTGTACGGTCCTCATCCTACGAGCAGTACTTC. Translated: CAWSVRSSSYEQYF.

This clone was detected a few times. The chain uses TRBV9 and TRBJ1-3, with D unresolved. Germline lookup yields CDR1 SGDLS and CDR2 YYNGEE. V lost 5 bases and J lost 2, with 5 bases in between. The CDR3 is 12 amino acids. For the CDR3, the DNA is TGTGCCAGCAGTTCCCCTGGAAACACCATATATTTT. This sequence encodes CASSSPGNTIYF.

The V gene is TRBV7-9, the J gene TRBJ2-3; weak D call: TRBD2 (6 bases). Germline V lookup: CDR1 SEHNR, CDR2 FQNEAQ (reference sequence). The CDR3 loop spans 13 amino acids. V was trimmed by 5 bases and J by 6 bases, leaving 12 bases between them. The CDR3 loop is CASSDIRGDTQYF. Written as DNA, the CDR3 is TGTGCCAGCAGCGACATTCGGGGGGATACGCAGTATTTT. The entire variable domain, with the rest obtained from reference TRBV7-9 and TRBJ2-3, is as follows: DTGVSQNPRHKITKRGQNVTFRCDPISEHNRLYWYRQTLGQGPEFLTYFQNEAQLEKSRLLSDRFSAERPKGSFSTLEIQRTEQGDSAMYLCASSDIRGDTQYFGPGTRLTVL.

CDR3 region: CASSLQGANEQFF. CDR3 coding DNA: TGCGCCAGCAGCTTACAGGGGGCCAATGAGCAGTTCTTC. The chain has TRBV5-1 and TRBJ2-1, with 9 bases that match TRBD1. The CDR3 loop spans 13 amino acids. The germline V gene has CDR1 SGHRS and CDR2 YFSETQ. After removal of 2 bases from V and 6 bases from J, the junction contained 0 bases not matched to a gene.

This clone appeared a few times. This chain uses TRBV27 with TRBJ2-3; TRBD1 agrees at 8 bases. This CDR3 region has 15 residues. Germline CDR1 is MNHEY and CDR2 is SMNVEV (reference sequence). The J segment lost 1 base and the V segment lost 5 bases, leaving 5 bases of the junction unmatched. The chain's CDR3 is CASSLWTGRTDTQYF. CDR3 bases: TGTGCCAGCAGTCTATGGACAGGGCGCACAGATACGCAGTATTTT.

V is TRBV4-3 and J is TRBJ2-1; 12 bases are a match to TRBD2. Per germline, CDR1 LGHNA and CDR2 YSLEER. CDR3 size: 18 residues. Losses at the gene ends were 1 base for V and 4 bases for J; bases not matched to a gene: 8. CDR3 in amino acids: CASSQGRLAGVSYNEQFF. In DNA, the CDR3 is TGCGCCAGCAGCCAAGGAAGACTAGCGGGAGTCTCTTACAATGAGCAGTTCTTC.

V usage is TRBV12-5 and J usage is TRBJ2-3; D remains unclear. Looked up from germline, CDR1 is LGHNT and CDR2 is FRNRAP. Trimming took 4 bases from V and 1 from J, leaving 21 bases between them. The CDR3 consists of 18 residues. This chain's CDR3 is CASGWAVLGPGGTDTQYF. Written as DNA, the CDR3 is TGTGCTAGTGGTTGGGCCGTCCTTGGGCCTGGAGGCACAGATACGCAGTATTTT. Using reference TRBV12-5 and TRBJ2-3 for the parts outside the CDR3, the full variable domain is DARVTQTPRHKVTEMGQEVTMRCQPILGHNTVFWYRQTMMQGLELLAYFRNRAPLDDSGMPKDRFSAEMPDATLATLKIQPSEPRDSAVYFCASGWAVLGPGGTDTQYFGPGTRLTVL.

In its sample, this clone was seen a few times. The CDR3 nucleotides are TGTGCCAGCTCACCGAGCGGATACACCACAGATACGCAGTATTTT. Protein product: CASSPSGYTTDTQYF. V usage is TRBV18 and J usage is TRBJ2-3; D perhaps matches TRBD2 (5 bases). The germline V and J ends were trimmed by 3 bases and 2 bases, with 12 bases remaining between them. The CDR3 consists of 15 residues. CDR1 and CDR2 from the germline V gene are KGHSH and LQKENI.

This clone was detected a few times. The chain is built from TRBV2 and TRBJ1-5; no clear D gene. Per the germline V gene, CDR1 is SNHLY and CDR2 is FYNNEI. The ends were cut back, 8 bases at V and 3 bases at J, with 11 bases in the middle. CDR3 length equals 13 residues. DNA for the CDR3: TGTGCCAGCGGACCCTACTTCAATCAGCCCCAGCATTTT. Its translation: CASGPYFNQPQHF. The whole variable domain, remainder taken from reference TRBV2 and TRBJ1-5, is EPEVTQTPSHQVTQMGQEVILRCVPISNHLYFYWYRQILGQKVEFLVSFYNNEISEKSEIFDDQFSVERPDGSNFTLKIRSTKLEDSAMYFCASGPYFNQPQHFGDGTRLSIL.

This chain links TRBV10-3 with TRBJ1-2; possibly TRBD1 for D (5 bases). This CDR3 spans 13 amino acids. CDR1 is ENHRY, CDR2 SYGVKD, per germline. The V and J ends lost 8 bases and 4 bases respectively, with 14 bases between them. The CDR3 DNA reads TGTGCCATCGGATCACAGGATTTCTATGGCTACACCTTC. Translated: CAIGSQDFYGYTF.

Concerning this clone: The junction shows a germline mismatch at one end, possibly a read error. CDR3 nucleotide sequence: TGTGCCAGCTCATCACCACAGGACTCATATGGCTACACCTTC. Translating gives CASSSPQDSYGYTF. The chain has TRBV18 and TRBJ1-2; the D gene is possibly TRBD1 (5 bases). The CDR3 length is 14 residues. In germline, CDR1 is KGHSH, CDR2 LQKENI.

The V and J genes are TRBV4-2 and TRBJ2-1; 11 bases are a match to TRBD2. The CDR3 is made up of 16 amino acids. Germline CDR1 and CDR2: LGHNA and YNFKEQ. Trimming at V came to 4 bases and at J to 7 bases, leaving 9 bases not matched to a gene. In DNA, the CDR3 is TGTGCCAGCAGCCGAGGACTAGCGGGCTGGGGGAATGAGCAGTTCTTC. The encoded protein is CASSRGLAGWGNEQFF.